A selection of T cell receptor beta chains follows, all from one sample in a study of CD8 T cells in ankylosing spondylitis. TCRdb re-derived calls from the 5' RACE reads in MiXCR, one entry per CDR3 protein. The sample records some 70,000 distinct CDR3 sequences, over 4% being singletons. The sample consisted of blood, either unsorted or a sorted T cell fraction (not recorded which). The receptors originated from a male donor with ankylosing spondylitis or in good health (not recorded which). CDR3s include the opening cysteine and the closing phenylalanine or tryptophan. The order of the fields is J gene, V gene, D gene, clone size, CDR3 protein, CDR3 DNA. A D gene is named only where the DNA matches it firmly. Expanded clones get a size class; other rows say once, few or many, or leave the size out.

>TRBJ2-3|TRBV12-3/TRBV12-4|.|many
CASENTDTQYF
TGTGCCAGCGAAAACACAGATACGCAGTATTTT
>TRBJ2-5|TRBV18|.|many
CASSPAGYETQYF
TGTGCCAGCTCACCAGCAGGGTACGAGACCCAGTACTTC
>TRBJ2-1|TRBV11-3|.|many
CASSLDGAGNFNEQFF
TGTGCCAGCAGCTTAGATGGCGCGGGTAATTTTAATGAGCAGTTCTTC
>TRBJ2-7|TRBV28|.|many
CASSLIGVGDYEQYF
TGTGCCAGCAGTTTAATCGGGGTAGGGGACTACGAGCAGTACTTC
>TRBJ1-5|TRBV2|TRBD1|many
CASSELATGNQPQHF
TGTGCCAGCAGTGAATTAGCGACAGGGAATCAGCCCCAGCATTTT
>TRBJ1-6|TRBV10-1|.|many
CASSGGSYNSPLHF
TGCGCCAGCAGTGGAGGCTCCTATAATTCACCCCTCCACTTT
>TRBJ1-5|TRBV20-1|.|many
CSVSGHSNQPQHF
TGCAGTGTGTCGGGACATAGCAATCAGCCCCAGCATTTT
>TRBJ1-1|TRBV4-3|.|.
CASSQEELNTEAFF
TGCGCCAGCAGCCAAGAGGAGCTGAACACTGAAGCTTTCTTT
>TRBJ2-5|TRBV5-1|.|many
CASSPDQETQYF
TGCGCCAGCAGCCCCGACCAAGAGACCCAGTACTTC
>TRBJ2-3|TRBV28|.|many
CASSRPQGWLQLNDRTDTQYF
TGTGCCAGCAGCAGGCCACAGGGTTGGCTCCAACTAAACGACCGCACAGATACGCAGTATTTT
>TRBJ2-5|TRBV7-7|.|many
CASSLGRQGRETQYF
TGTGCCAGCAGCTTAGGTCGGCAGGGTAGAGAGACCCAGTACTTC
>TRBJ2-3|TRBV20-1|.|.
CSARGYGTDTQYF
TGCAGTGCTAGAGGGTATGGCACAGATACGCAGTATTTT
>TRBJ2-5|TRBV27|.|.
CASSLLERQETQYF
TGTGCCAGCAGTTTACTAGAACGCCAAGAGACCCAGTACTTC
>TRBJ2-7|TRBV6-5|TRBD1|many
CASSLGTGVFEQYF
TGTGCCAGCAGTTTGGGGACAGGGGTGTTCGAGCAGTACTTC
>TRBJ2-7|TRBV2|.|many
CAGRPTGRSYEQYF
TGTGCCGGAAGACCGACAGGAAGATCCTACGAGCAGTACTTC
>TRBJ2-1|TRBV24-1|.|many
CATSPAGSSYNEQFF
TGTGCCACCAGTCCCGCTGGGAGCTCCTACAATGAGCAGTTCTTC
>TRBJ2-1|TRBV20-1|TRBD2|many
CSARDSRGASINEQFF
TGCAGTGCTAGAGATTCGCGGGGGGCTAGCATCAATGAGCAGTTCTTC
>TRBJ1-2|TRBV29-1|.|many
CSFFDGGYGYTF
TGCAGCTTCTTCGACGGTGGCTATGGCTACACCTTC
>TRBJ2-1|TRBV19|.|many
CASSIDYNEQFF
TGTGCCAGTAGTATAGATTACAATGAGCAGTTCTTC
>TRBJ1-6|TRBV5-1|TRBD1|many
CASSLGQGVNLSPLHF
TGCGCCAGCAGCTTAGGACAGGGGGTGAATTTGTCACCCCTCCACTTT
>TRBJ2-1|TRBV6-9|.|many
CASSGSAPIRNEQFF
TGTGCCAGCAGCGGAAGCGCCCCAATTCGAAATGAGCAGTTCTTC
>TRBJ2-2|TRBV11-2|.|many
CASSFGQTNTGELFF
TGTGCCAGCAGCTTTGGACAGACGAACACCGGGGAGCTGTTTTTT
>TRBJ2-7|TRBV27|TRBD1|many
CASRPGTGYEQYF
TGTGCCAGCAGACCCGGGACAGGCTACGAGCAGTACTTC
>TRBJ2-3|TRBV6-1|TRBD2|many
CASSLGSGGADTQYF
TGTGCCAGCAGCCTAGGGTCGGGAGGAGCAGATACGCAGTATTTT
>TRBJ2-3|TRBV12-3/TRBV12-4|TRBD1|many
CASRRDRVTDTQYF
TGTGCCAGCAGAAGGGACAGGGTAACAGATACGCAGTATTTT
>TRBJ2-5|TRBV29-1|.|many
CSVRGIQETQYF
TGCAGCGTTCGAGGAATTCAAGAGACCCAGTACTTC
>TRBJ2-7|TRBV20-1|.|many
CSAAETVSYEQYF
TGCAGTGCTGCTGAGACAGTTTCCTACGAGCAGTACTTC
>TRBJ2-1|TRBV28|TRBD2|many
CASSPEESGGWNEQFF
TGTGCCAGCAGCCCAGAGGAAAGCGGGGGGTGGAATGAGCAGTTCTTC
>TRBJ2-2|TRBV4-3|.|many
CASSQYWVTGDTGELFF
TGCGCCAGCAGCCAATATTGGGTGACCGGTGACACCGGGGAGCTGTTTTTT
>TRBJ2-3|TRBV12-3/TRBV12-4|.|many
CASSLSQGRIDTQYF
TGTGCCAGCAGTTTGAGCCAGGGTCGGATAGATACGCAGTATTTT
>TRBJ2-7|TRBV10-1|.|many
CASSEMGVADYEQYF
TGCGCCAGCAGTGAGATGGGGGTGGCTGACTACGAGCAGTACTTC
>TRBJ1-1|TRBV24-1|TRBD1|many
CATSETGDLNTEAFF
TGTGCCACCAGTGAGACAGGGGACCTGAACACTGAAGCTTTCTTT
>TRBJ2-1|TRBV5-1|TRBD1|many
CASRDRFNNEQFF
TGCGCCAGTAGGGACAGATTCAACAATGAGCAGTTCTTC
>TRBJ1-1|TRBV7-2|.|many
CASSVTGSNTEAFF
TGTGCCAGCAGCGTTACAGGGTCGAACACTGAAGCTTTCTTT
>TRBJ2-2|TRBV14|.|many
CASSQVGANTGELFF
TGTGCCAGCAGCCAAGTGGGGGCGAACACCGGGGAGCTGTTTTTT
>TRBJ1-1|TRBV24-1|.|many
CATSDLEDTEAFF
TGTGCCACCAGTGATTTGGAGGACACTGAAGCTTTCTTT
>TRBJ2-5|TRBV2|.|many
CASSASREETQYF
TGTGCCAGCAGTGCTTCCAGGGAGGAGACCCAGTACTTC
>TRBJ1-4|TRBV6-1|.|many
CASSEPVRTGTNEKLFF
TGTGCCAGCAGTGAACCGGTACGAACGGGGACTAATGAAAAACTGTTTTTT
>TRBJ2-1|TRBV5-1|.|many
CASSLSGRTSNEQFF
TGCGCCAGCAGTCTAAGCGGGCGGACTTCCAATGAGCAGTTCTTC
>TRBJ1-2|TRBV29-1|.|many
CSVEGPEGYTF
TGCAGCGTTGAAGGACCCGAAGGCTACACCTTC